This T cell receptor (beta chain) was sequenced for a study of CD8 T cells in ankylosing spondylitis. Findings and limits, study-wide: Researchers report that disease-linked clones proved CD8+ and relatively rare in peripheral blood.

This clonotype occurred a few times. The antigen is not known. TCRdb independently ran MiXCR on the 5' RACE reads; one entry per CDR3 protein. The data show just over 300,000 distinct CDR3 sequences, less than 25% seen once. V was trimmed by 2 bases and J by 7 bases, leaving 9 bases between them. This CDR3 is 13 amino acids long. The germline gives CDR1 SGHDN, CDR2 FVKESK. The chain uses TRBV14 and TRBJ2-4; maybe TRBD2 (5 bases). The TCR sequence derives from a female donor with ankylosing spondylitis or in good health (not recorded which). Sample: blood, either unsorted or a sorted T cell fraction (not recorded which). The CDR3 protein is CASSQSPGNIQYF. The CDR3, as DNA: TGTGCCAGCAGCCAAAGCCCGGGGAACATTCAGTACTTC. The full variable domain, in which reference TRBV14 and TRBJ2-4 provide the parts outside the CDR3, is EAGVTQFPSHSVIEKGQTVTLRCDPISGHDNLYWYRRVMGKEIKFLLHFVKESKQDESGMPNNRFLAERTGGTYSTLKVQPAELEDSGVYFCASSQSPGNIQYFGAGTRLSVL.